These 9 T cell receptor beta chains were sequenced from one sample in a study of PD-1 blockade in classical Hodgkin lymphoma. Method: immunoSEQ multiplex PCR; TCRdb's copy keeps in-frame clones and lacks some. This sample yields over 50,000 clones, of which around 86% are seen a single time; approximately 7% belongs to the top ten. The time point: cycle 4 day 1 (C4D1), after five to seven weeks of nivolumab. Relapse was seen in all patients after autologous stem cell transplantation, and brentuximab vedotin exposure was variable. The specimen comprised peripheral blood mononuclear cells (PBMCs), sampled before the fourth cycle of nivolumab. The receptors stem from a human donor with classical Hodgkin lymphoma.

As to this clone: One junction end does not reproduce the germline sequence, and a read error may be involved. In the same sample, other DNA sequences code for this CDR3. The chain couples TRBV5-1 to TRBJ2-3; 8 bases are a match to TRBD2. CDR1 is SGHRS, CDR2 YFSETQ, per germline. CDR3 size: 15 residues. This chain's CDR3 is CASSLALAATDTQYF. The CDR3 nucleotides read TGTGCCAGCAGCTTGGCACTAGCGGCCACAGATACGCAGTATTTT.

The V call is TRBV5-1, the J call TRBJ1-2; maybe TRBD1 (6 bases). CDR1 is SGHRS, CDR2 YFSETQ, per germline. CDR3 size: 15 residues. V was pared by 4 bases and J by 5 bases, with 18 bases between. The CDR3 is CASSVDTRGGYGYTF. The DNA of the CDR3 is TGCGCCAGCAGCGTGGATACCAGGGGCGGGTATGGCTACACCTTC.

The chain uses TRBV7-6 and TRBJ1-1, with TRBD1 as a possible D gene (5 bases). Trimming removed 5 bases at V and 1 base at J, with 11 bases between. Germline loops: CDR1 SGHVS, CDR2 FNYEAQ. The CDR3 length is 14 residues. For the CDR3, the DNA is TGTGCCAGCAGCCCGAGCAGGGAGAACACTGAAGCTTTCTTT. Protein product: CASSPSRENTEAFF.

This rearrangement joins TRBV6-1 to TRBJ1-5; TRBD1 agrees at 8 bases. After removal of 5 bases from V and 7 bases from J, the junction contained 10 bases not matched to a gene. The CDR3 has 15 amino acids. CDR1 and CDR2 (germline): MNHNS, SASEGT. CDR3 sequence reads: CASSPLGQGQQPQHF. In nucleotides, the CDR3 is TGTGCCAGCAGTCCCCTTGGACAGGGCCAACAGCCCCAGCATTTT.

This chain connects TRBV27 to TRBJ2-3; D is perhaps TRBD1 (5 bases). With 2 bases removed from V and 2 bases from J, the gap between germline ends came to 17 bases. The CDR3 sequence is 17 residues long. The germline V gene has CDR1 MNHEY and CDR2 SMNVEV (reference sequence). The CDR3 DNA follows: TGTGCCAGCAGTTTAATAGGGGTCCCCACCTCCACAGATACGCAGTATTTT. Translation: CASSLIGVPTSTDTQYF.

This chain uses TRBV28 with TRBJ1-2; no clear D. The CDR3 length is 13 residues. Germline CDR1 MDHEN, CDR2 SYDVKM. Deletions cut 3 bases from V and 4 bases from J, with 9 bases between. This CDR3 reads CASSLNRPYGYTF. The CDR3 DNA reads TGTGCCAGCAGTTTGAATAGGCCCTATGGCTACACCTTC.

The chain recombines TRBV6-1 with TRBJ2-6, with unresolved D. The CDR3 totals 13 residues. Trimming pared 1 base from V and 3 bases from J, leaving 1 base between. Per the germline V gene, CDR1 is MNHNS and CDR2 is SASEGT. CDR3 sequence reads: CASSEVGANVLTF. The CDR3 DNA reads as TGTGCCAGCAGTGAAGTTGGGGCCAACGTCCTGACTTTC.

The sample holds one count of this clone. The chain joins TRBV27 to TRBJ2-1; 10 nucleotides match TRBD2. CDR3 length: 15 amino acids. V was clipped by 8 bases and J by 5 bases; unmatched bases: 9. In germline, CDR1 is MNHEY, CDR2 SMNVEV (reference sequence). Here the CDR3 reads CASGSPSGGNNEQFF. The DNA of the CDR3 is TGTGCCAGCGGCTCTCCTAGCGGGGGTAACAATGAGCAGTTCTTC.

J is TRBJ2-5 and V is TRBV2; 8 bases match TRBD2. Germline loops: CDR1 SNHLY, CDR2 FYNNEI. V trimming: 7 bases; J trimming: 2 bases; junction bases outside the gene matches: 3. The CDR3 covers 13 residues. CDR3: CASKAGDQETQYF. The CDR3 DNA sequence: TGTGCCAGCAAAGCGGGGGATCAAGAGACCCAGTACTTC.